Listed here is a single TCR beta chain. Its antigen is unidentified. The sample holds other DNA sequences that translate to the same CDR3. Extracted from the samples, RNA was reverse transcribed into cDNA to serve as the sequencing template. Using immunoSEQ multiplex PCR, the repertoire was profiled, and TCRdb retains in-frame clones only, with some absent. This table has roughly 150,000 clones, more than 40% appearing once. Germline loops: CDR1 SQVTM, CDR2 ANQGSEA. The length of the CDR3 is 13 residues. The V gene end was trimmed by 7 bases and the J gene end by 0 bases; junction bases not matched to a gene: 4. Individuals with alopecia areata gave both lesional scalp punch biopsies and peripheral blood for collection. This sample stems from a study of CD8+ T cells in alopecia areata. Study overall: Treated patients took oral tofacitinib at 5 to 10 mg twice daily. Study findings and constraints: Scalp samples also yield sequences of resident alphabeta T cells from normal skin. Normal scalp showed lower clonality than lesional scalp, especially alopecia totalis/universalis.

Sample: CD4+ T cells sorted from blood. The chain combines TRBV29-1 with TRBJ1-1; 8 nucleotides match TRBD1. The clonotype comes from a human donor with alopecia areata. CDR3 sequence reads: CSARGQVNTEAFF. The CDR3 DNA reads TGCAGCGCTAGGGGACAGGTGAACACTGAAGCTTTCTTT.